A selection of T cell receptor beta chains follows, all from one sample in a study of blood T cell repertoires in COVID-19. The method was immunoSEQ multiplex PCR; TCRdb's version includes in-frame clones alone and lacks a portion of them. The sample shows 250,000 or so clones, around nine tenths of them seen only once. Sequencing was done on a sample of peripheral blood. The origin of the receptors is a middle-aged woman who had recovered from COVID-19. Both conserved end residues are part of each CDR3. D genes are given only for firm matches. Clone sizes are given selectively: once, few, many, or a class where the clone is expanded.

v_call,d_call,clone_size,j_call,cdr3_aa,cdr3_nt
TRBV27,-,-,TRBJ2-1,CASSPRDSQPYNEQFF,TGTGCCAGCAGCCCCAGGGACTCTCAACCCTACAATGAGCAGTTCTTC
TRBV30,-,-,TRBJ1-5,CAWSVGAYQPQHF,TGTGCCTGGAGTGTAGGGGCGTATCAGCCCCAGCATTTT
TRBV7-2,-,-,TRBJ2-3,CASSIPGVADTQYF,TGTGCCAGCAGCATACCGGGGGTTGCGGATACGCAGTATTTT
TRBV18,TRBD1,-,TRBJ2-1,CASSPGQGLSYNEQFF,TGTGCCAGCTCACCAGGACAGGGACTCTCCTACAATGAGCAGTTCTTC
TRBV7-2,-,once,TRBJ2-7,CASRAGSSYEQYF,TGTGCCAGCAGGGCGGGTAGCTCCTACGAGCAGTACTTC
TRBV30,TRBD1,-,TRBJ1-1,CAWSFGTDTEAFF,TGTGCCTGGAGTTTCGGGACAGACACTGAAGCTTTCTTT
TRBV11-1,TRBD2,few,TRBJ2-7,CASSSGLATEQYF,TGTGCCAGCAGCTCGGGACTAGCGACCGAGCAGTACTTC
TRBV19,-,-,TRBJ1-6,CASSIVGADNSPLHF,TGTGCCAGTAGTATCGTGGGGGCTGATAATTCACCCCTCCACTTT
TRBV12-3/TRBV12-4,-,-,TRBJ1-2,CASSPEGGYTF,TGTGCCAGCAGCCCAGAGGGTGGCTACACCTTC
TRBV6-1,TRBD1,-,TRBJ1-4,CASSEAGQANEKLFF,TGTGCCAGCAGTGAAGCGGGACAGGCTAATGAAAAACTGTTTTTT